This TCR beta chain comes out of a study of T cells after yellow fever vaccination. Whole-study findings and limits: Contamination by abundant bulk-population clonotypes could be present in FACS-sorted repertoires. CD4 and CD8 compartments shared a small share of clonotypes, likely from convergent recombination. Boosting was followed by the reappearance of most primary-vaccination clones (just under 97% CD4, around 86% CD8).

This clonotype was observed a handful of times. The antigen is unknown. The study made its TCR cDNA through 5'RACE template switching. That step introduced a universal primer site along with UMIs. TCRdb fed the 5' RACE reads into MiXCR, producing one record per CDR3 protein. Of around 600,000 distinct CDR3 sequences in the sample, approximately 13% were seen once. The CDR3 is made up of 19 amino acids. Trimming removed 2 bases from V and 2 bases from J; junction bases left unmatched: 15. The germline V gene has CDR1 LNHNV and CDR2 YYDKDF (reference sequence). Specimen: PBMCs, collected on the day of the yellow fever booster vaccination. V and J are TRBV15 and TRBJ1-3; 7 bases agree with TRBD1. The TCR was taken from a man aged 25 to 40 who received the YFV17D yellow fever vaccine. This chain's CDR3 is CATSRRGVLVGQPGNTIYF. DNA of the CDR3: TGTGCCACCAGCAGACGCGGGGTTCTTGTGGGACAGCCTGGAAACACCATATATTTT.